This T cell receptor (beta chain) was recorded in a study of T cells in Graves' hyperthyroidism and ophthalmopathy. Fresh 10 ml peripheral blood yielded PBMCs. CDR3 length: 14 residues. Germline V lookup: CDR1 DFQATT, CDR2 SNEGSKA (reference sequence). V trimming: 2 bases; J trimming: 7 bases; junction bases outside the gene matches: 4. This clonotype was counted only a few times. Regions amplified from RNA transcripts were the TCR beta CDR3 regions. When the TCR CDR3 underwent first-round RT-PCR, the HTBI primer set was used. TCRdb itself ran the multiplex PCR reads through MiXCR, one entry per CDR3 protein. The repertoire consists of approximately 590,000 distinct CDR3 sequences, with about a sixth occurring once and the leading ten covering around 7.5%.

This chain uses TRBV20-1 with TRBJ2-1; 11 bases fit TRBD1. The clonotype originates from a woman in her thirties with Graves' hyperthyroidism. What was sequenced was blood. The CDR3 loop reads CSARWDRGENEQFF. In DNA form, the CDR3 reads TGCAGTGCTAGATGGGACAGGGGGGAAAATGAGCAGTTCTTC.